The rows below give T cell receptor beta chains drawn from one sample of a study of cytomegalovirus exposure and HLA in healthy donors. TCRdb's table, derived via immunoSEQ multiplex PCR, lists solely in-frame clones and lacks some. The data contain about 100,000 clones, roughly 70% of them singletons. The specimen sequenced was PBMCs. Receptors were obtained from a man aged 40-50 years in good health and CMV-seropositive. Each CDR3 is given with its conserved first and last residue. Each record gives: V gene, D gene, clone size, J gene, CDR3 DNA, CDR3 protein. A D gene is named only where the DNA matches it firmly. Clone sizes are given selectively: once, few, many, or a class where the clone is expanded.

V gene: TRBV4-3
D gene: NA
clone size: few
J gene: TRBJ1-1
CDR3 DNA: TGCGCCAGCAGCCAATCCGCTGCTATGAACACTGAAGCTTTCTTT
CDR3 protein: CASSQSAAMNTEAFF

V gene: TRBV15
D gene: TRBD1
clone size: once
J gene: TRBJ1-1
CDR3 DNA: TGTGCCACCAGCATCAGACAGGGTTTGAACACTGAAGCTTTCTTT
CDR3 protein: CATSIRQGLNTEAFF

V gene: TRBV20-1
D gene: NA
clone size: NA
J gene: TRBJ2-5
CDR3 DNA: TGCAGTGCCGGGACACTAGAGACCCAGTACTTC
CDR3 protein: CSAGTLETQYF

V gene: TRBV4-1
D gene: NA
clone size: NA
J gene: TRBJ2-3
CDR3 DNA: TGCGCCAGCAGCCAAGTGTCCGGCACAGATACGCAGTATTTT
CDR3 protein: CASSQVSGTDTQYF

V gene: TRBV7-9
D gene: TRBD1
clone size: NA
J gene: TRBJ2-7
CDR3 DNA: TGTGCCAGCAACCGGGACAGTGGCTACGAGCAGTACTTC
CDR3 protein: CASNRDSGYEQYF

V gene: TRBV7-3
D gene: TRBD1
clone size: NA
J gene: TRBJ1-1
CDR3 DNA: TGTGCCAGCAGCTTATTGGGGACAGGTTTGAACACTGAAGCTTTCTTT
CDR3 protein: CASSLLGTGLNTEAFF

V gene: TRBV10-2
D gene: TRBD2
clone size: NA
J gene: TRBJ2-3
CDR3 DNA: TGCGCCAGCAGTGATTCAGTACTCCCGGGACTAGCGGGAAAAGATACGCAGTATTTT
CDR3 protein: CASSDSVLPGLAGKDTQYF

V gene: TRBV6-5
D gene: NA
clone size: few
J gene: TRBJ2-1
CDR3 DNA: TGTGCCAGCAGTGCGAGCTCCTACAATGAGCAGTTCTTC
CDR3 protein: CASSASSYNEQFF

V gene: TRBV18
D gene: NA
clone size: NA
J gene: TRBJ2-7
CDR3 DNA: TGTGCCAGCTCAACCCGGGACAACTACGAGCAGTACTTC
CDR3 protein: CASSTRDNYEQYF

V gene: TRBV28
D gene: TRBD1
clone size: NA
J gene: TRBJ1-4
CDR3 DNA: TGTGCCAGCAGTCCCCCCGGGACAGGGGAAAAACTGTTTTTT
CDR3 protein: CASSPPGTGEKLFF

V gene: TRBV7-9
D gene: TRBD1
clone size: NA
J gene: TRBJ1-2
CDR3 DNA: TGTGCCAGCAGCTTAGCCCAGGGGGTAGAGGGCTACACCTTC
CDR3 protein: CASSLAQGVEGYTF

V gene: TRBV6-1
D gene: NA
clone size: few
J gene: TRBJ2-1
CDR3 DNA: TGTGCCAGCAGTGAAGCGGTGCAGGGAAGGAATGAGCAGTTCTTC
CDR3 protein: CASSEAVQGRNEQFF

V gene: TRBV2
D gene: NA
clone size: NA
J gene: TRBJ1-5
CDR3 DNA: TGTGCCAGCAGTGACAGGGCCAGCAATCAGCCCCAGCATTTT
CDR3 protein: CASSDRASNQPQHF

V gene: TRBV28
D gene: NA
clone size: NA
J gene: TRBJ1-5
CDR3 DNA: TGTGCCAGCAGTCCAGGAGCGGTGCAGGGCAATCAGCCCCAGCATTTT
CDR3 protein: CASSPGAVQGNQPQHF

V gene: TRBV27
D gene: NA
clone size: NA
J gene: TRBJ2-7
CDR3 DNA: TGTGCCAGCAGTTTTTTGCTCAACCTAAAATACGAGCAGTACTTC
CDR3 protein: CASSFLLNLKYEQYF

V gene: TRBV6-1
D gene: TRBD2
clone size: NA
J gene: TRBJ2-7
CDR3 DNA: TGTGCCAGCTTCCGAGGGAGCGGGGGAGCCTACGAGCAGTACTTC
CDR3 protein: CASFRGSGGAYEQYF

V gene: TRBV15
D gene: TRBD2
clone size: NA
J gene: TRBJ2-7
CDR3 DNA: TGTGCCACCAGCAGTACTAGCGGGAGGGCCAACGAGCAGTACTTC
CDR3 protein: CATSSTSGRANEQYF

V gene: TRBV6-5
D gene: TRBD1
clone size: once
J gene: TRBJ2-2
CDR3 DNA: TGTGCCAGCAGTTTGGACGGGACAGGGAACACCGGGGAGCTGTTTTTT
CDR3 protein: CASSLDGTGNTGELFF

V gene: TRBV27
D gene: TRBD2
clone size: NA
J gene: TRBJ2-3
CDR3 DNA: TGTGCCAGCAGTCCCCTGGGACTAACCACCACAGATACGCAGTATTTT
CDR3 protein: CASSPLGLTTTDTQYF

V gene: TRBV19
D gene: TRBD2
clone size: NA
J gene: TRBJ2-1
CDR3 DNA: TGTGCCAGTAGTATAAGTACGGCGGGAGTCTACAATGAGCAGTTCTTC
CDR3 protein: CASSISTAGVYNEQFF

V gene: TRBV7-9
D gene: TRBD2
clone size: NA
J gene: TRBJ2-2
CDR3 DNA: TGTGCCAGCAGCTTAGCTAGCGGGAGCGCCGGGGAGCTGTTTTTT
CDR3 protein: CASSLASGSAGELFF

V gene: TRBV29-1
D gene: NA
clone size: NA
J gene: TRBJ2-1
CDR3 DNA: TGCAGCGTTGACCCAGACTTGACTAATGAGCAGTTCTTC
CDR3 protein: CSVDPDLTNEQFF

V gene: TRBV11-2
D gene: TRBD2
clone size: once
J gene: TRBJ2-7
CDR3 DNA: TGTGCCAGCAGCAGGACTAGCGGGAGGCTTAGACCCTACGAGCAGTACTTC
CDR3 protein: CASSRTSGRLRPYEQYF

V gene: TRBV11-1
D gene: NA
clone size: NA
J gene: TRBJ2-7
CDR3 DNA: TGTGCCAGCAGCTTAGGGGACTTTCCCTACGAGCAGTACTTC
CDR3 protein: CASSLGDFPYEQYF

V gene: TRBV5-4
D gene: NA
clone size: NA
J gene: TRBJ1-4
CDR3 DNA: TGTGCCAGCAGCCTAAGGGGCGGGACGGGGGGAAAACTGTTTTTT
CDR3 protein: CASSLRGGTGGKLFF

V gene: TRBV9
D gene: TRBD2
clone size: NA
J gene: TRBJ2-5
CDR3 DNA: TGTGCCAGCAGCGTAGTTGGGACTAGCGTGGGTGAGACCCAGTACTTC
CDR3 protein: CASSVVGTSVGETQYF